This TCR beta chain comes out of a study of long-term antiretroviral therapy in people with HIV. Study-wide background: The earliest samples came about a decade before the 2015 immediate-ART recommendation.

With regard to this clone: Its matching antigen is unknown. Germline is not matched at one junction end, which may reflect a read error.

Researchers ran immunoSEQ v3.0 at survey level. Sequencing set out to capture roughly 40,000-55,000 T-cell genomes per sample. Assay used: immunoSEQ multiplex PCR; TCRdb lists only in-frame clones, some missing. Here the sample spans some 29,000 clones, 95% to 98% being singletons. Sampling of each donor yielded at least one pre-ART PBMC sample and at least two post-ART PBMC samples. Germline loops: CDR1 SGHAT, CDR2 FQDESV (reference sequence). CDR3 length equals 15 residues. Overall study results and limits: Once patients were on ART, diversity went higher but still fell short of transplant donor controls.

The chain links TRBV11-1 to TRBJ2-3, with 12 bases fitting TRBD2. Here the sequenced sample was unsorted PBMCs, taken 7.6 years after starting antiretroviral therapy. The origin of this receptor is a man aged 25-45 years with HIV. Here the CDR3 reads CASSLAGGATDTQYF. The CDR3 bases are TGTGCCAGCAGCCTAGCGGGAGGGGCCACAGATACGCAGTATTTT.